This T cell receptor beta chain is drawn from a study of blood T cell repertoires in COVID-19. Looking at the study overall: There were acute and convalescent COVID-19 samples, and they came from the United States, Italy and Spain. PBMCs, B-cell-depleted T cells, or T cells provided the cDNA or gDNA that made up the material.

Per the original methods: How many nucleated cells were present was estimated from reference gene primer amplification. The assay was immunoSEQ multiplex PCR, and TCRdb's table has in-frame clones only and misses some. That table is the source of V, J and clone size, and D and trimming were worked out from the DNA. The sample records under 50,000 clones, about 82% being singletons. With 0 bases removed from V and 6 bases from J, the gap between germline ends came to 11 bases. Germline V gene lookup returns CDR1 MNHEY and CDR2 SVGAGI. The CDR3 consists of 14 residues. This receptor was obtained from a human donor in a cohort sampled during active COVID-19. Sequencing was carried out using peripheral blood. This chain uses TRBV6-5 with TRBJ2-5; a possible D gene is TRBD2 (6 bases). The CDR3 DNA is TGTGCCAGCAGTTACTCGGAGGGCAGGCAGACCCAGTACTTC. This encodes CASSYSEGRQTQYF.